The 9 T cell receptor beta chains given below trace back to one sample, sequenced in a study of cytomegalovirus exposure and HLA in healthy donors. Both 60 Vbeta primers and 13 Jbeta primers went into the PCR. The data were produced by immunoSEQ multiplex PCR, yet TCRdb's version contains in-frame clones alone and is incomplete. The sample lists approximately 180,000 clones; about 70% were seen once. Input material: PBMCs. Every receptor here comes from a woman younger than 45 in good health and CMV-seronegative.

This chain uses TRBV9 with TRBJ2-7, with TRBD2 matching 10 bases. Trimming at V came to 4 bases and at J to 2 bases, leaving 9 bases not matched to a gene. Germline CDR1 is SGDLS and CDR2 is YYNGEE. This CDR3 is built from 16 residues. The CDR3 coding sequence is TGTGCCAGCAGCCTCCGTCTAGCGGGGGAGACCTACGAGCAGTACTTC. It is translated as CASSLRLAGETYEQYF.

The chain couples TRBV2 to TRBJ2-1; 7 positions agree with TRBD1. The CDR3 consists of 14 residues. J gave up 8 bases and V 5 bases, and 9 bases lay outside the gene matches. Per germline, CDR1 SNHLY and CDR2 FYNNEI. The CDR3 DNA follows: TGTGCCAGCAGTCAACAGGGGTTCGGGGATGAGCAGTTCTTC. It yields the protein CASSQQGFGDEQFF.

The chain employs TRBV19 and TRBJ1-2; D gene unclear. The CDR3 length is 12 residues. Trimming took off 5 bases at V and 0 bases at J, with 4 bases between the two ends. Germline CDR1 and CDR2: LNHDA and SQIVND (reference sequence). The CDR3 here is CASSAANYGYTF. CDR3 nucleotide sequence: TGTGCCAGTAGTGCAGCTAACTATGGCTACACCTTC.

This clone was seen more than once but under ten times. The chain employs TRBV25-1 and TRBJ1-4; no clear D gene. The V end lost 2 bases, the J end lost 11 bases, and 12 bases lay between the germline ends. This CDR3 has 13 residues. Looked up from germline, CDR1 is MGHDK and CDR2 is SYGVNS. CDR3 region: CASSEARLKKLFF. CDR3 DNA sequence: TGTGCCAGCAGTGAAGCTCGACTAAAGAAACTGTTTTTT.

The chain joins TRBV2 to TRBJ2-5, with 12 bases matching TRBD2. The J call may be faulty, since TRBJ2-7 better matches the DNA end. CDR1 and CDR2 (germline): SNHLY, FYNNEI. This CDR3 region has 16 residues. CDR3 nucleotides: TGTGCCAGCAGTGAAGCTCGACTAGCGGGGGCCTACGAGCAGTACTTC. The encoded protein is CASSEARLAGAYEQYF.

This clone turned up a few times. J is TRBJ1-1 and V is TRBV25-1, with 8 nucleotides matching TRBD1. J lost 1 base, V lost 4 bases, and 8 bases had no gene match. The CDR3 has 16 amino acids. The germline V gene has CDR1 MGHDK and CDR2 SYGVNS. The CDR3 nucleotides are TGTGCCAGCAGTGGCCAGGGGGCGCAAGGGAACACTGAAGCTTTCTTT. It specifies CASSGQGAQGNTEAFF. Full variable domain (outside the CDR3, taken from reference TRBV25-1 and TRBJ1-1): EADIYQTPRYLVIGTGKKITLECSQTMGHDKMYWYQQDPGMELHLIHYSYGVNSTEKGDLSSESTVSRIRTEHFPLTLESARPSHTSQYLCASSGQGAQGNTEAFFGQGTRLTVV.

The rearrangement links TRBV18 to TRBJ2-7; the match to TRBD2 covers 8 bases. The CDR3 sequence is 16 residues long. Trimming took 6 bases from V and 1 from J; bases not matched to a gene: 11. Germline loops: CDR1 KGHSH, CDR2 LQKENI. The CDR3 DNA reads TGTGCCAGCTCTCTCCTTCCGGGACTAGAGTCCTACGAGCAGTACTTC. Protein product: CASSLLPGLESYEQYF. The entire variable domain, with the rest obtained from reference TRBV18 and TRBJ2-7, is as follows: NAGVMQNPRHLVRRRGQEARLRCSPMKGHSHVYWYRQLPEEGLKFMVYLQKENIIDESGMPKERFSAEFPKEGPSILRIQQVVRGDSAAYFCASSLLPGLESYEQYFGPGTRLTVT.

The rearrangement links TRBV5-4 to TRBJ2-7, with no clear D. Germline V gene sequence: CDR1 SGHNT, CDR2 YYREEE (reference sequence). V shed 2 bases and J shed 4 bases, with 16 bases lying between them. This CDR3 contains 15 residues. The CDR3 reads CASSFLLPAIYEQYF. CDR3 DNA: TGTGCCAGCAGCTTTCTCCTACCCGCGATATACGAGCAGTACTTC.

The DNA of the CDR3 is TGTGCCAGCAGCTTAAACAGGGGGAAGGAAAAACTGTTTTTT. It translates to CASSLNRGKEKLFF. The chain joins TRBV7-2 to TRBJ1-4; TRBD1 agrees at 8 bases. Germline V lookup: CDR1 SGHTA, CDR2 FQGNSA. V was pared by 2 bases and J by 8 bases, with 4 bases of the junction left unmatched. CDR3 length: 14 amino acids. The full variable domain, its missing parts supplied by reference TRBV7-2 and TRBJ1-4, is GAGVSQSPSNKVTEKGKDVELRCDPISGHTALYWYRQSLGQGLEFLIYFQGNSAPDKSGLPSDRFSAERTGGSVSTLTIQRTQQEDSAVYLCASSLNRGKEKLFFGSGTQLSVL.